A single TCR beta chain is shown here with its context. The method was immunoSEQ multiplex PCR; TCRdb's version includes in-frame clones alone and lacks a portion of them. Here the sample spans around 500,000 clones, roughly 90% being singletons. Germline CDR1 is LNHDA and CDR2 is SQIVND (reference sequence). The length of the CDR3 is 18 residues. V trimming: 5 bases; J trimming: 8 bases; junction bases outside the gene matches: 13. Categorization into cohorts depended on clinical history that participants reported. This entry belongs to a study of blood T cell repertoires in COVID-19. Sequenced sample: PBMCs or T cells enriched from blood (not recorded which). V is TRBV19 and J is TRBJ2-1, with 15 nucleotides matching TRBD2. The TCR sequence derives from a woman in her 40s who had recovered from COVID-19. The CDR3 region has the DNA TGTGCCAGTAGTCCCCTGCCCCCGGGACTAGCGGGAGGTGATGAGCAGTTCTTC. Translated: CASSPLPPGLAGGDEQFF.